What follows are 30 T cell receptor beta chains derived from one specimen sequenced in a study of response to subunit inactivated influenza vaccine. A single record per CDR3 protein comes from TCRdb applying MiXCR to the RT-PCR reads. The data show 650,000 to 800,000 distinct CDR3 sequences, around 18% seen once. Sequenced material: PBMCs from blood, taken 4 to 6 days after vaccination. The receptors here all came from a man aged 45 to 65 who received an inactivated influenza vaccine.

The rearrangement joins TRBV7-9 to TRBJ2-4; tentative D call: TRBD2 (6 bases). This CDR3 has 13 amino acids. CDR1 and CDR2 (germline): SEHNR, FQNEAQ (reference sequence). Deletions cut 5 bases from V and 4 bases from J, with 9 bases between. The CDR3 is CASSPGVKNIQYF. CDR3 coding DNA: TGTGCCAGCAGCCCGGGAGTGAAAAACATTCAGTACTTC.

This clonotype was seen only a few times. This chain links TRBV6-1 with TRBJ2-5; possibly TRBD2 for D (5 bases). From germline, CDR1 is MNHNS and CDR2 SASEGT. Deletions cut 7 bases from V and 5 bases from J, with 17 bases between. The CDR3 extends over 14 amino acids. CDR3 region: CASKQPSGVETQYF. The CDR3 DNA follows: TGTGCCAGCAAACAGCCCAGCGGAGTTGAGACCCAGTACTTC.

The chain has TRBV7-2 and TRBJ2-1, with 7 bases fitting TRBD1. Looked up from germline, CDR1 is SGHTA and CDR2 is FQGNSA. The V segment lost 3 bases and the J segment 6 bases; nucleotides outside the gene matches: 2. The CDR3 loop spans 13 amino acids. CDR3 coding DNA: TGTGCCAGCAGCTTCCGACAGGGCAATGAGCAGTTCTTC. Its translation is CASSFRQGNEQFF.

The table lists this clonotype with a count of one. The V gene is TRBV12-3 or TRBV12-4, the J gene TRBJ1-2; 9 nucleotides match TRBD1. The ends lost 6 bases at V and 6 bases at J; junction bases unmatched: 8. The CDR3 runs 14 residues. CDR3 in DNA: TGTGCCAGCAGAAATTCGGGGACAGGGCATGGCTACACCTTC. It is translated as CASRNSGTGHGYTF.

This clonotype was counted a few times. The chain has TRBV6-5 and TRBJ2-7; 7 bases map to TRBD1. This CDR3 contains 14 residues. Looked up from germline, CDR1 is MNHEY and CDR2 is SVGAGI. The junction had 4 bases not matched to a gene; V was cut back by 3 bases and J by 2 bases. CDR3 sequence reads: CASSYKGATYEQYF. The CDR3 DNA reads TGTGCCAGCAGTTATAAGGGGGCCACCTACGAGCAGTACTTC.

DNA of the CDR3: TGTGCCAGCAGCCGCGAGCTGGGGGGCAGCAATGAGCAGTTCTTC. Amino acid sequence: CASSRELGGSNEQFF. The V gene is TRBV27, the J gene TRBJ2-1; the D gene could be TRBD1 or TRBD2 (6 bases each). V lost 6 bases to trimming and J lost 6 bases, with 18 bases between them. The CDR3 loop spans 15 amino acids. The V gene's germline CDR1 is MNHEY and CDR2 SMNVEV (reference sequence).

V usage is TRBV4-3 and J usage is TRBJ2-7, with D possibly TRBD2 on 5 matching bases. The CDR3 extends over 16 amino acids. V was pared by 0 bases and J by 4 bases, with 16 bases between. CDR1 and CDR2 from the germline V gene are LGHNA and YSLEER. This chain's CDR3 is CASSQESGNFGYEQYF. The CDR3 DNA sequence: TGCGCCAGCAGCCAAGAGTCGGGGAATTTCGGGTACGAGCAGTACTTC.

The chain is built from TRBV3-1 and TRBJ2-5; no clear D. V lost 0 bases to trimming and J lost 5 bases, with 10 bases between them. This CDR3 has 14 amino acids. The germline V gene has CDR1 LGHDT and CDR2 YNNKEL (reference sequence). The CDR3 DNA sequence: TGTGCCAGCAGCCAAGAATTGGGAACGGAGACCCAGTACTTC. Encoded protein: CASSQELGTETQYF.

This clonotype was seen more than once but under ten times. V and J are TRBV27 and TRBJ2-3, with 8 bases aligning to TRBD1. The CDR3 loop spans 15 amino acids. In germline, CDR1 is MNHEY, CDR2 SMNVEV (reference sequence). The junction had 3 bases not matched to a gene; V was cut back by 0 bases and J by 4 bases. The CDR3 bases are TGTGCCAGCAGTTTATCGGCAGGGGGCGCAGATACGCAGTATTTT. This gives the protein CASSLSAGGADTQYF.

In its sample, this clonotype was seen a few times. This chain links TRBV9 with TRBJ2-7, with 8 bases matching TRBD1. Trimming cost V 2 bases and J 6 bases; bases outside gene matches: 4. CDR1 and CDR2 (germline): SGDLS, YYNGEE. The CDR3 extends over 13 amino acids. CDR3 bases: TGTGCCAGCAGCGTCGGACAGGGTGGCGAGCAGTACTTC. This sequence encodes CASSVGQGGEQYF.

The table lists this clonotype with a few counts. The rearrangement uses TRBV7-8 and TRBJ2-5; D gene uncertain. The germline gives CDR1 SGHVS, CDR2 FQNEAQ. CDR3 length: 17 residues. V dropped 8 bases and J dropped 2 bases, with 24 bases sitting between them. The CDR3 spells CASQSYPWAGPQETQYF. The DNA of the CDR3 is TGTGCCAGCCAATCCTATCCCTGGGCAGGTCCTCAAGAGACCCAGTACTTC.

Only a few counts were recorded for this clonotype. This chain uses TRBV5-5 with TRBJ2-5; D ambiguous. This CDR3 is built from 13 residues. With 4 bases removed from V and 3 bases from J, the gap between germline ends came to 10 bases. Germline loops: CDR1 SGHKS, CDR2 YYEKEE (reference sequence). This chain's CDR3 is CASSLRNKETQYF. CDR3 sequence (DNA): TGTGCCAGCAGCCTGCGGAATAAAGAGACCCAGTACTTC.

The V and J genes are TRBV12-3 or TRBV12-4 and TRBJ2-5; possibly TRBD1 or TRBD2 for D (5 bases each). Trimming removed 5 bases from V and 3 bases from J, with 16 bases in between. This CDR3 has 15 amino acids. In nucleotides, the CDR3 is TGTGCCAGCAGTGAGACCGGGACGATGAAAGAGACCCAGTACTTC. Protein: CASSETGTMKETQYF.

This chain connects TRBV5-4 to TRBJ1-3, with D unresolved. The germline V gene has CDR1 SGHNT and CDR2 YYREEE (reference sequence). V was pared by 0 bases and J by 0 bases, with 19 bases between. This CDR3 spans 19 amino acids. CDR3 loop: CASSLVGRWTVYSGNTIYF. The DNA for the CDR3 is TGTGCCAGCAGCTTGGTAGGCCGTTGGACGGTCTACTCTGGAAACACCATATATTTT.

The V call is TRBV7-6, the J call TRBJ2-1, with 8 bases identical to TRBD2. Germline V gene sequence: CDR1 SGHVS, CDR2 FNYEAQ. This CDR3 region has 14 residues. V lost 3 bases to trimming and J lost 8 bases; unmatched junction nucleotides: 6. The CDR3 DNA is TGTGCCAGCAGCTTCGCTAGCGGGTTTGATGAGCAGTTCTTC. Protein: CASSFASGFDEQFF.

This clonotype has a handful of counts. J is TRBJ2-2 and V is TRBV20-1, with D maybe TRBD1 (5 bases). Trimming removed 1 base at V and 5 bases at J, with 8 bases between. The CDR3 has 13 amino acids. Germline values: CDR1 DFQATT, CDR2 SNEGSKA (reference sequence). CDR3 DNA sequence: TGCAGTGCTAGAGCCGACAGAACCGGGGAGCTGTTTTTT. Translated, it gives CSARADRTGELFF.

This clonotype was counted a few times. The chain has TRBV27 and TRBJ2-1; D gene unclear. The CDR3 runs 13 residues. Trimming removed 3 bases from V and 4 bases from J, with 7 bases in between. Germline values: CDR1 MNHEY, CDR2 SMNVEV (reference sequence). CDR3 coding DNA: TGTGCCAGCAGTTTGATGGCTTACAATGAGCAGTTCTTC. Encoded protein: CASSLMAYNEQFF.

The sample holds a few counts of this clonotype. This chain connects TRBV20-1 to TRBJ2-4, with 11 bases that match TRBD2. After removal of 6 bases from V and 1 base from J, the junction contained 5 bases not matched to a gene. The V gene's germline CDR1 is DFQATT and CDR2 SNEGSKA (reference sequence). There are 15 residues in the CDR3. The CDR3 sequence is CSAVSGREAKNIQYF. CDR3 coding DNA: TGCAGTGCCGTTAGCGGGAGGGAGGCCAAAAACATTCAGTACTTC.

The chain has TRBV7-9 and TRBJ2-1; perhaps TRBD2 as D (7 bases). CDR3 size: 13 residues. The germline V gene has CDR1 SEHNR and CDR2 FQNEAQ (reference sequence). V was trimmed by 0 bases and J by 12 bases, leaving 12 bases between them. Written as DNA, the CDR3 is TGTGCCAGCAGCTTAGCGGGGGGGCCGGTGCAGTTCTTC. Residues: CASSLAGGPVQFF.

The gene calls are TRBV7-2 and TRBJ2-3; 9 positions agree with TRBD2. The trim removed 6 bases at V and 5 bases at J, leaving 9 bases unmatched. The germline V gene has CDR1 SGHTA and CDR2 FQGNSA. The CDR3 is 15 residues long. This CDR3 is CASRIGGGAEDTQYF. The CDR3 region has the DNA TGTGCCAGCAGGATCGGCGGGGGGGCCGAAGATACGCAGTATTTT.

This clonotype was picked up a small number of times. The V and J genes are TRBV12-3 or TRBV12-4 and TRBJ1-3, with TRBD1 as a possible D gene (6 bases). The CDR3 has 13 residues. Trimming left V 5 bases short and J 5 bases short, with 10 bases between. The CDR3 loop is CASSAGTRNTIYF. CDR3 DNA: TGTGCCAGCAGTGCAGGGACAAGAAACACCATATATTTT.

The sample holds a few counts of this clonotype. V gene TRBV12-3 or TRBV12-4 combines with J gene TRBJ2-1; 8 nucleotides line up with TRBD2. The V and J ends lost 2 bases and 0 bases, in that order; junction bases with no gene match: 6. The CDR3 is 17 amino acids. The CDR3 here is CASSLFGGASSYNEQFF. DNA for the CDR3: TGTGCCAGCAGTTTATTCGGGGGGGCCAGCTCCTACAATGAGCAGTTCTTC.

Only a few counts were recorded for this clonotype. J is TRBJ1-3 and V is TRBV20-1; perhaps TRBD1 as D (5 bases). CDR1 DFQATT and CDR2 SNEGSKA come from the germline V gene (reference sequence). The CDR3 consists of 12 residues. The germline V and J ends were trimmed by 5 bases and 3 bases, with 8 bases remaining between them. As DNA, the CDR3 is TGCAGTGCTCGAGGGGTTGGAAACACCATATATTTT. Protein: CSARGVGNTIYF.

The chain combines TRBV6-1 with TRBJ1-6, with no clear D. V dropped 4 bases and J dropped 7 bases, with 14 bases sitting between them. The CDR3 totals 15 residues. CDR1 is MNHNS, CDR2 SASEGT, per germline. The CDR3: CASSARGQLNSPLHF. For the CDR3, the DNA is TGTGCCAGCAGTGCCCGTGGCCAGCTGAATTCACCCCTCCACTTT.

This clonotype was recorded a few times. The V and J genes are TRBV18 and TRBJ2-1; 9 nucleotides line up with TRBD2. This CDR3 is 15 amino acids long. In germline, CDR1 is KGHSH, CDR2 LQKENI. With V trimmed by 4 bases and J by 9 bases, 10 bases remained unmatched. CDR3 amino acids: CASSQVAGARGEQFF. In DNA, the CDR3 is TGTGCCAGCTCACAAGTAGCGGGGGCTAGGGGTGAGCAGTTCTTC.

This clonotype was recorded a few times. V and J are TRBV29-1 and TRBJ1-2; 9 nucleotides match TRBD1. Losses at the gene ends were 2 bases for V and 6 bases for J; bases not matched to a gene: 7. This CDR3 comprises 14 residues. Germline V lookup: CDR1 SQVTM, CDR2 ANQGSEA. The CDR3 DNA reads TGCAGCGTTGAAAAAATACAGGGGGCAGATGGCTACACCTTC. This sequence encodes CSVEKIQGADGYTF.

The CDR3 loop reads CASSLWGLGTEAFF. CDR3 DNA: TGTGCCAGCAGCTTATGGGGGCTGGGCACTGAAGCTTTCTTT. The gene calls are TRBV7-2 and TRBJ1-1, with D tentatively TRBD1 (6 bases). Trimming cost V 2 bases and J 4 bases, with 11 bases left between them. The CDR3 is 14 residues long. Germline V CDR1 and CDR2: SGHTA, FQGNSA.

About this clonotype: This clone may be a read error of a much larger clone one base away. CDR3 in DNA: TGCGCCAGCAGCTTGATCGGACTAGCGGGGGACGGGGAGCTGTTTTTT. This codes for CASSLIGLAGDGELFF. This sequence joins TRBV5-1 and TRBJ2-2; 13 bases are shared with TRBD2. Germline lookup yields CDR1 SGHRS and CDR2 YFSETQ. J was trimmed by 7 bases and V by 1 base; bases with no gene match: 4. The CDR3 sequence is 16 residues long. Filled out from reference TRBV5-1 and TRBJ2-2, the complete variable domain reads KAGVTQTPRYLIKTRGQQVTLSCSPISGHRSVSWYQQTPGQGLQFLFEYFSETQRNKGNFPGRFSGRQFSNSRSEMNVSTLELGDSALYLCASSLIGLAGDGELFFGEGSRLTVL.

The chain couples TRBV5-1 to TRBJ2-1; 10 bases are a match to TRBD2. V gave up 0 bases and J gave up 0 bases; unmatched junction bases: 9. Per germline, CDR1 SGHRS and CDR2 YFSETQ. The CDR3 extends over 19 amino acids. CDR3 sequence: CASSLGVAGGLSSYNEQFF. The CDR3 DNA is TGCGCCAGCAGCTTGGGCGTAGCGGGGGGCCTGAGCTCCTACAATGAGCAGTTCTTC.

In this sample, this clonotype turned up many times. This rearrangement joins TRBV29-1 to TRBJ1-2, with unresolved D. This CDR3 has 15 amino acids. Trimming cost V 0 bases and J 4 bases, with 15 bases left between them. Germline CDR1 and CDR2: SQVTM and ANQGSEA. The CDR3 loop is CSVEDRKGRVYGYTF. The CDR3 nucleotides read TGCAGCGTTGAAGATCGGAAAGGACGAGTCTATGGCTACACCTTC.